Below are 30 T cell receptor beta chains sequenced from a single sample in a study of cytomegalovirus exposure and HLA in healthy donors. 60 Vbeta and 13 Jbeta primers were used in PCR. Measured with immunoSEQ multiplex PCR; TCRdb has only the in-frame clones, and not every one. This repertoire shows 200,000 or so clones, less than 90% found once; its top ten account for roughly 0.24%. Sequencing was performed on PBMCs. The receptors come from a girl under three years old in good health and CMV-seronegative.

The V and J genes are TRBV10-2 and TRBJ1-6, with 10 positions matching TRBD1. The germline CDR1 and CDR2 sequences are WSHSY and SAAADI. Trimming took 1 base from V and 8 from J; bases not matched to a gene: 5. The CDR3 is made up of 16 amino acids. The CDR3 loop reads CASSEFGGTGDSPLHF. CDR3 DNA: TGCGCCAGCAGTGAGTTCGGTGGGACAGGGGATTCACCCCTCCACTTT.

The genes are TRBV9 and TRBJ1-1; possible D gene TRBD1, 6 bases. The CDR3 loop spans 15 amino acids. Trimming pared 0 bases from V and 6 bases from J, leaving 15 bases between. The germline V gene encodes CDR1 SGDLS and CDR2 YYNGEE. CDR3 nucleotides: TGTGCCAGCAGCGTAGAATCCGGGACAAGGCCTGAAGCTTTCTTT. Its protein product is CASSVESGTRPEAFF.

CDR3 residues: CASSRRLQNEQFF. The CDR3 nucleotides read TGTGCCAGCAGCCGTAGACTGCAGAATGAGCAGTTCTTC. This chain connects TRBV11-2 to TRBJ2-1; D gene uncertain. In germline, CDR1 is SGHAT, CDR2 FQNNGV. The CDR3 spans 13 residues. The V end lost 5 bases, the J end lost 7 bases, and 12 bases lay between the germline ends.

This clone was counted once. The chain joins TRBV10-3 to TRBJ2-7; tentative D call: TRBD1 (6 bases). CDR3 length equals 15 residues. The V gene's germline CDR1 is ENHRY and CDR2 SYGVKD. The V end lost 5 bases, the J end lost 2 bases, and 16 bases lay between the germline ends. Written as DNA, the CDR3 is TGTGCCATCAGTTTTAGACAGGAGGAAGCCTACGAGCAGTACTTC. This encodes CAISFRQEEAYEQYF.

The gene calls are TRBV6-1 and TRBJ2-5; D unclear. The CDR3 extends over 13 amino acids. The ends were cut back, 1 base at V and 3 bases at J, with 6 bases in the middle. The germline V gene encodes CDR1 MNHNS and CDR2 SASEGT. In nucleotides, the CDR3 is TGTGCCAGCAGTGAAGGCACAGAAGAGACCCAGTACTTC. Its protein product is CASSEGTEETQYF.

V is TRBV29-1 and J is TRBJ2-1; TRBD2 agrees at 12 bases. Trimming cost V 1 base and J 9 bases; bases outside gene matches: 4. The germline CDR1 and CDR2 sequences are SQVTM and ANQGSEA. CDR3 length: 14 amino acids. DNA of the CDR3: TGCAGCGTTGAAGGACTAGCGGGAGTTGTTGAGCAGTTCTTC. This codes for CSVEGLAGVVEQFF.

CDR3 in DNA: TGTGCCAGCCGCCTGGAGTGGTCCCCCGGGGAGCTGTTTTTT. It encodes CASRLEWSPGELFF. The V call is TRBV27, the J call TRBJ2-2; D gene ambiguous. Between the trimmed V and J ends, which lost 8 bases and 6 bases, there was a span of 16 bases. The CDR3 has 14 amino acids. CDR1 and CDR2 (germline): MNHEY, SMNVEV (reference sequence).

The rearrangement links TRBV5-6 to TRBJ2-3, with 9 bases fitting TRBD1. Per the germline V gene, CDR1 is SGHDT and CDR2 is YYEEEE. Germline trimming cut 7 bases from V and 9 bases from J; bases unmatched to any gene: 12. This CDR3 is 14 amino acids long. CDR3 loop: CASGLVGQGTTQYF. The CDR3, as DNA: TGTGCCAGCGGCCTCGTGGGACAGGGTACGACGCAGTATTTT. Filled out from reference TRBV5-6 and TRBJ2-3, the complete variable domain reads DAGVTQSPTHLIKTRGQQVTLRCSPKSGHDTVSWYQQALGQGPQFIFQYYEEEERQRGNFPDRFSGHQFPNYSSELNVNALLLGDSALYLCASGLVGQGTTQYFGPGTRLTVL.

DNA of the CDR3: TGTGCCAGCAGTGGCGGGAGCTCCTACGAGCAGTACTTC. Translating gives CASSGGSSYEQYF. The genes are TRBV2 and TRBJ2-7; 7 nucleotides match TRBD2. CDR1 is SNHLY and CDR2 is FYNNEI in the germline V gene. The CDR3 extends over 13 amino acids. Losses at the gene ends were 4 bases for V and 0 bases for J; bases not matched to a gene: 0. The complete variable domain, with remaining parts taken from reference TRBV2 and TRBJ2-7, reads EPEVTQTPSHQVTQMGQEVILRCVPISNHLYFYWYRQILGQKVEFLVSFYNNEISEKSEIFDDQFSVERPDGSNFTLKIRSTKLEDSAMYFCASSGGSSYEQYFGPGTRLTVT.

The V gene is TRBV10-1, the J gene TRBJ1-2; 7 bases align to TRBD1. V lost 6 bases and J lost 3; bases outside the gene matches: 4. This CDR3 comprises 13 residues. Germline V CDR1 and CDR2: WNHNN, SYGVQD (reference sequence). CDR3 amino acids: CASSYDRDYGYTF. Here the CDR3 DNA reads TGCGCCAGCAGCTACGACAGGGACTATGGCTACACCTTC.

This clone came up a few times. The chain uses TRBV14 and TRBJ1-1; D is ambiguous. V lost 2 bases, J lost 1 base, and 17 bases lay in between. From germline, CDR1 is SGHDN and CDR2 FVKESK. This CDR3 has 17 residues. CDR3 sequence reads: CASSQIGRPRENTEAFF. The CDR3 bases are TGTGCCAGCAGCCAAATAGGGAGACCGCGGGAGAACACTGAAGCTTTCTTT.

The chain couples TRBV10-3 to TRBJ2-7; 9 bases fit TRBD1. The CDR3 consists of 18 residues. Trimming cost V 0 bases and J 2 bases; bases outside gene matches: 11. Germline V gene data show CDR1 as ENHRY and CDR2 as SYGVKD. CDR3 sequence: CAISESALTGGRAYEQYF. In DNA, the CDR3 is TGTGCCATCAGTGAGTCTGCCCTTACAGGGGGCAGGGCCTACGAGCAGTACTTC.

The rearrangement uses TRBV6-5 and TRBJ1-1; D is ambiguous. V was shortened by 0 bases and J by 2 bases, with 13 bases between the two germline ends. Germline CDR1 is MNHEY and CDR2 is SVGAGI. The CDR3 is 16 amino acids. CDR3 coding DNA: TGTGCCAGCAGTTACTCGACCGGGGAGGTCAACACTGAAGCTTTCTTT. This sequence encodes CASSYSTGEVNTEAFF.

V and J are TRBV5-6 and TRBJ2-7, with 8 bases aligning to TRBD1. The CDR3 is 16 amino acids. The ends lost 0 bases at V and 3 bases at J; junction bases unmatched: 8. Germline CDR1 is SGHDT and CDR2 is YYEEEE. In nucleotides, the CDR3 is TGTGCCAGCAGCTTGGGGGCAGGGGGCCACTTCTACGAGCAGTACTTC. This sequence encodes CASSLGAGGHFYEQYF.

This sequence joins TRBV6-1 and TRBJ2-5; possible D gene TRBD1, 5 bases. Germline V gene lookup returns CDR1 MNHNS and CDR2 SASEGT. The V end was cut by 4 bases, the J end by 4 bases, with 16 bases between. This CDR3 comprises 15 residues. CDR3 bases: TGTGCCAGCAGTGCGAGAACCAGGGTCGTAGAGACCCAGTACTTC. Translating gives CASSARTRVVETQYF.

This clone was detected only a few times. V is TRBV6-1 and J is TRBJ2-7; D might be TRBD2 (5 bases). Trimming cost V 4 bases and J 4 bases, with 8 bases left between them. Germline V gives CDR1 MNHNS, CDR2 SASEGT. The CDR3 is made up of 12 amino acids. The CDR3 protein is CASSVTGYEQYF. In DNA, the CDR3 is TGTGCCAGCAGTGTTACGGGATACGAGCAGTACTTC.

The chain employs TRBV2 and TRBJ1-1, with D perhaps TRBD1 (5 bases). The CDR3 is 15 amino acids. V lost 6 bases, J lost 1 base, and 15 bases lay in between. CDR1 SNHLY and CDR2 FYNNEI come from the germline V gene. The CDR3 is CASRFENRQNTEAFF. CDR3 DNA: TGTGCCAGCAGGTTCGAAAACAGGCAGAACACTGAAGCTTTCTTT. The full variable domain, with the rest looked up from reference TRBV2 and TRBJ1-1, is EPEVTQTPSHQVTQMGQEVILRCVPISNHLYFYWYRQILGQKVEFLVSFYNNEISEKSEIFDDQFSVERPDGSNFTLKIRSTKLEDSAMYFCASRFENRQNTEAFFGQGTRLTVV.

This sequence joins TRBV7-6 and TRBJ2-1; 7 positions match TRBD1. Germline values: CDR1 SGHVS, CDR2 FNYEAQ. The CDR3 contains 15 residues. Trimming removed 5 bases from V and 6 bases from J; junction bases left unmatched: 10. The CDR3 sequence is CASSPWDRIPNEQFF. The CDR3 DNA is TGTGCCAGCAGCCCCTGGGACAGAATCCCCAATGAGCAGTTCTTC.

The count of this clone is one. The genes are TRBV7-8 and TRBJ1-3; a weak D match, TRBD1 (6 bases). Trimming pared 0 bases from V and 4 bases from J, leaving 13 bases between. The CDR3 is 16 amino acids. Germline lookup yields CDR1 SGHVS and CDR2 FQNEAQ. The CDR3 region is CASSLAPTGSGNTIYF. The CDR3 nucleotides read TGTGCCAGCAGCTTAGCCCCGACAGGCTCGGGAAACACCATATATTTT.

The chain joins TRBV7-3 to TRBJ1-2, with D possibly being TRBD1 (5 bases). The CDR3 is 13 amino acids. Per the germline V gene, CDR1 is SGHTA and CDR2 is FQGTGA. Trimming cost V 6 bases and J 5 bases, with 13 bases left between them. Here the CDR3 reads CASSTPGGYGYTF. The CDR3 DNA reads as TGTGCCAGCAGTACGCCTGGGGGGTATGGCTACACCTTC.

The V and J genes are TRBV6-1 and TRBJ1-2, with TRBD1 matching over 8 bases. Trimming removed 4 bases from V and 6 bases from J; junction bases left unmatched: 7. CDR3 length equals 14 residues. The germline CDR1 and CDR2 sequences are MNHNS and SASEGT. For the CDR3, the DNA is TGTGCCAGCAGTGCAGGGGGCCCCGGTCATGGCTACACCTTC. It is translated as CASSAGGPGHGYTF.

The chain joins TRBV19 to TRBJ1-2; TRBD1 matches 7 bases. CDR1 LNHDA and CDR2 SQIVND come from the germline V gene (reference sequence). Trimming cost V 5 bases and J 6 bases; bases outside gene matches: 9. The CDR3 sequence is 14 residues long. CDR3 nucleotide sequence: TGTGCCAGTAGTCCGACAGGGATGAATGATGGCTACACCTTC. It is translated as CASSPTGMNDGYTF. Full variable domain (outside the CDR3, taken from reference TRBV19 and TRBJ1-2): DGGITQSPKYLFRKEGQNVTLSCEQNLNHDAMYWYRQDPGQGLRLIYYSQIVNDFQKGDIAEGYSVSREKKESFPLTVTSAQKNPTAFYLCASSPTGMNDGYTFGSGTRLTVV.

This chain connects TRBV29-1 to TRBJ2-1; no reliable D call. In germline, CDR1 is SQVTM, CDR2 ANQGSEA. The CDR3 is 13 amino acids. Trimming cost V 2 bases and J 0 bases, with 5 bases left between them. CDR3 residues: CSVEKRSYNEQFF. The CDR3 DNA reads as TGCAGCGTTGAAAAGCGCTCCTACAATGAGCAGTTCTTC.

The rearrangement links TRBV9 to TRBJ1-4; 8 bases are a match to TRBD1. Germline trimming cut 1 base from V and 4 bases from J; bases unmatched to any gene: 9. The CDR3 runs 17 residues. In germline, CDR1 is SGDLS, CDR2 YYNGEE. As DNA, the CDR3 is TGTGCCAGCAGCGTAAGTCCGGACAGGGACTTTAATGAAAAACTGTTTTTT. Translated, it gives CASSVSPDRDFNEKLFF.

J is TRBJ1-2 and V is TRBV2; 7 nucleotides match TRBD1. This CDR3 has 14 amino acids. V was pared by 2 bases and J by 8 bases, with 8 bases of the junction left unmatched. Germline V gene sequence: CDR1 SNHLY, CDR2 FYNNEI. The CDR3 bases are TGTGCCAGCAGTGAACGGGAGGGGGCTCGGGGCTACACCTTC. This gives the protein CASSEREGARGYTF.

This chain connects TRBV10-3 to TRBJ2-5; 7 nucleotides line up with TRBD2. Unmatched junction bases numbered 9, after V lost 3 bases and J lost 5 bases. Germline V CDR1 and CDR2: ENHRY, SYGVKD. CDR3 length: 15 amino acids. CDR3: CAISDPGLGMETQYF. CDR3 sequence (DNA): TGTGCCATCAGTGATCCTGGACTAGGGATGGAGACCCAGTACTTC.

The chain couples TRBV9 to TRBJ2-3; D might be TRBD1 (6 bases). Germline V gene lookup returns CDR1 SGDLS and CDR2 YYNGEE. V lost 1 base to trimming and J lost 5 bases, with 11 bases between them. The CDR3 extends over 14 amino acids. The DNA for the CDR3 is TGTGCCAGCAGCGTACACAGGGCCGGAGATACGCAGTATTTT. Translated, it gives CASSVHRAGDTQYF.

The chain combines TRBV4-1 with TRBJ1-2; no firm D call. CDR3 length: 13 residues. V was cut by 0 bases and J by 5 bases, with 7 bases left in between. The germline V gene has CDR1 MGHRA and CDR2 YSYEKL. CDR3 region: CASSQDNRYGYTF. The CDR3 bases are TGCGCCAGCAGCCAAGATAATCGGTATGGCTACACCTTC.

V gene TRBV27 combines with J gene TRBJ2-3; TRBD2 aligns across 10 bases. J was trimmed by 5 bases and V by 2 bases; bases with no gene match: 10. Germline V gene data show CDR1 as MNHEY and CDR2 as SMNVEV (reference sequence). The CDR3 runs to 17 residues. In DNA, the CDR3 is TGTGCCAGCAGTTTAGTGGTTGGGGTAGCGGGAGGAGATACGCAGTATTTT. Protein: CASSLVVGVAGGDTQYF.

The genes are TRBV5-1 and TRBJ1-2; no clear D. Trimming removed 2 bases from V and 0 bases from J, with 8 bases in between. This CDR3 region has 14 residues. The germline gives CDR1 SGHRS, CDR2 YFSETQ. CDR3 in DNA: TGCGCCAGCAGCTTCGAGACTCCTAACTATGGCTACACCTTC. Its translation is CASSFETPNYGYTF.